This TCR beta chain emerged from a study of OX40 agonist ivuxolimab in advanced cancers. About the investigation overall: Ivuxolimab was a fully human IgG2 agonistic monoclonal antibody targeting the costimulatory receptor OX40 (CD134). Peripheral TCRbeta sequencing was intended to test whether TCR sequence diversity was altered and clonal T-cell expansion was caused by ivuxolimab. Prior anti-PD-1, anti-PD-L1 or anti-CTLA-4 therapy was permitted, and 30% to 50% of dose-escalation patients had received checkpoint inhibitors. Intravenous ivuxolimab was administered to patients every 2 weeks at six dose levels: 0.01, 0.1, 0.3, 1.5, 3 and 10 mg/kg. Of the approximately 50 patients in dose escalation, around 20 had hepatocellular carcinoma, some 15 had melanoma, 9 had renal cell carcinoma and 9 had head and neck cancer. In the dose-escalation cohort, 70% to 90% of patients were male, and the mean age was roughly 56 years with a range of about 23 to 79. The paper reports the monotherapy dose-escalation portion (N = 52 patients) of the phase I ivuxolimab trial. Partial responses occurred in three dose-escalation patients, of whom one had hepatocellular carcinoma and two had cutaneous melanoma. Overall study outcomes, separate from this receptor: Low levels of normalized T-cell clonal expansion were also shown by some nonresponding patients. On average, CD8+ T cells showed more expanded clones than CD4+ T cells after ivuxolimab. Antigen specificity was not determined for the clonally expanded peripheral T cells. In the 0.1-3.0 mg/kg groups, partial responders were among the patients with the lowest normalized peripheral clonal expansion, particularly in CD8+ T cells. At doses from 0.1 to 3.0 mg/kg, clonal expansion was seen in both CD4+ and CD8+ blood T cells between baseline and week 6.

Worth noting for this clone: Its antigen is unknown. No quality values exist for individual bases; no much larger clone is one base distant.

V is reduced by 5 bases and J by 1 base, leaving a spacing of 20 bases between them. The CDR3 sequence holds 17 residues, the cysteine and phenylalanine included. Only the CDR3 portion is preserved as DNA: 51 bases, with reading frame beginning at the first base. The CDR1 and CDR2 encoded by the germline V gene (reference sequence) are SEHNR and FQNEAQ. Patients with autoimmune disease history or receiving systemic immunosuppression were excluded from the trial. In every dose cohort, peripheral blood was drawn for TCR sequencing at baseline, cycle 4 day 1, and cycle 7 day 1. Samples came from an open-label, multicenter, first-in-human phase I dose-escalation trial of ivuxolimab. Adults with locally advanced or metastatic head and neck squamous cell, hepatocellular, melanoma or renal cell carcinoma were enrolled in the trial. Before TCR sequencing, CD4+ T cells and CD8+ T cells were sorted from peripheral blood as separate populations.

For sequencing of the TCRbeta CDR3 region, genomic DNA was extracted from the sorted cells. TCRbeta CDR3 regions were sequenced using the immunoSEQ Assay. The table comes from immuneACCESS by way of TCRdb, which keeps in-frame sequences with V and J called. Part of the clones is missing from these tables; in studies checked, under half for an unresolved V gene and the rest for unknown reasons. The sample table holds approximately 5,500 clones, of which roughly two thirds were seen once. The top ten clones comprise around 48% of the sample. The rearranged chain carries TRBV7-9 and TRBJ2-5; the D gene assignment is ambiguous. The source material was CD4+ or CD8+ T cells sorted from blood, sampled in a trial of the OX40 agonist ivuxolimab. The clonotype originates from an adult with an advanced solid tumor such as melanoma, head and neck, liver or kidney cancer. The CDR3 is CASSPRKAGALQETQYF. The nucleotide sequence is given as TGTGCCAGCAGCCCTCGAAAGGCAGGTGCTCTCCAAGAGACCCAGTACTTC.